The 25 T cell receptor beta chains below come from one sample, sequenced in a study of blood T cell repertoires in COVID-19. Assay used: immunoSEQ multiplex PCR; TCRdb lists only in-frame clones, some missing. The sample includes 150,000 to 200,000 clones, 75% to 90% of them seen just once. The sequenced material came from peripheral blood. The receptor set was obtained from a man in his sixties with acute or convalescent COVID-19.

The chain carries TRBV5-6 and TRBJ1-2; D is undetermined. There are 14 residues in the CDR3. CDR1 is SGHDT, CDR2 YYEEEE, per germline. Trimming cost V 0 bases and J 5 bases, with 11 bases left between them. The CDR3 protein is CASSLVRKPYGYTF. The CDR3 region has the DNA TGTGCCAGCAGCTTGGTCAGGAAACCATATGGCTACACCTTC.

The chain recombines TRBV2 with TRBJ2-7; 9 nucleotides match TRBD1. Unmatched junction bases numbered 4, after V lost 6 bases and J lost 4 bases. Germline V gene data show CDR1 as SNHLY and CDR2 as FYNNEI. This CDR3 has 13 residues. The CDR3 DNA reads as TGTGCCAGCAGCGGGGACAGGGTATACGAGCAGTACTTC. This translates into CASSGDRVYEQYF.

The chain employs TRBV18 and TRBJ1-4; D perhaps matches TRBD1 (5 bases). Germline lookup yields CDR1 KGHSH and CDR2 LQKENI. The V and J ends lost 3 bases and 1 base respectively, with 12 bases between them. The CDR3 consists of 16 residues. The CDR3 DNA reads TGTGCCAGCTCACCGTATCCCCAGGGAACTAATGAAAAACTGTTTTTT. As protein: CASSPYPQGTNEKLFF.

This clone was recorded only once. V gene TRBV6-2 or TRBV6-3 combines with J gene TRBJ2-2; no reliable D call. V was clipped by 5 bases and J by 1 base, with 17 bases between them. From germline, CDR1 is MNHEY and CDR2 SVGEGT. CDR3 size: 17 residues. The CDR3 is CASSALLSLRNTGELFF. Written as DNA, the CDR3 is TGTGCCAGCAGTGCCCTCCTGAGCTTGAGGAACACCGGGGAGCTGTTTTTT.

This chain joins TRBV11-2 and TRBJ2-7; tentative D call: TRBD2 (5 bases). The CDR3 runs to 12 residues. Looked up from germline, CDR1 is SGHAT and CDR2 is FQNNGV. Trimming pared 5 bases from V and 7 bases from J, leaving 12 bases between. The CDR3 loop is CASSLTREEQYF. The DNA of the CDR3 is TGTGCCAGCAGCCTTACTAGAGAAGAGCAGTACTTC.

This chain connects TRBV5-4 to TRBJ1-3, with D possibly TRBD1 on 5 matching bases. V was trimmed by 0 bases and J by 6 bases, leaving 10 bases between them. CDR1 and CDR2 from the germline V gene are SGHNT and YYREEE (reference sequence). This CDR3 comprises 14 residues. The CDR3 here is CASSLGGGENTIYF. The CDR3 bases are TGTGCCAGCAGCTTGGGGGGGGGTGAAAACACCATATATTTT.

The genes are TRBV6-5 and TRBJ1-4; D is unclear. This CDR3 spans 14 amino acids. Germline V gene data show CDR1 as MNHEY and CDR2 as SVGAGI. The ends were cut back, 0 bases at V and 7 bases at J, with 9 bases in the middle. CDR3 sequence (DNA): TGTGCCAGCAGTTACTCCGGCGGGTTTGAAAAACTGTTTTTT. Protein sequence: CASSYSGGFEKLFF.

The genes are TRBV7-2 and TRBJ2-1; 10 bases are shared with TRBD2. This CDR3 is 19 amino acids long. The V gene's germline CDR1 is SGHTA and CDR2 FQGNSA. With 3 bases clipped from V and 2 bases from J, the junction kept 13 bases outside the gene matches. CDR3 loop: CASSFPSGRVQSAYNEQFF. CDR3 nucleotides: TGTGCCAGCAGCTTCCCAAGCGGGAGGGTCCAATCCGCCTACAATGAGCAGTTCTTC.

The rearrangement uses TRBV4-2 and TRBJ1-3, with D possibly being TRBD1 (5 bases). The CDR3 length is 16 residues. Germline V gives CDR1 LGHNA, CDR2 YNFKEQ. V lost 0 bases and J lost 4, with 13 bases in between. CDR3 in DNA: TGTGCCAGCAGCCAAGATTTCCGTGGGGCGGGAAACACCATATATTTT. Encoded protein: CASSQDFRGAGNTIYF.

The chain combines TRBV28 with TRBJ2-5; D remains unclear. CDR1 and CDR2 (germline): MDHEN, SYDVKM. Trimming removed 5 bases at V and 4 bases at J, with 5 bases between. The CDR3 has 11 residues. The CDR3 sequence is CASSPRETQYF. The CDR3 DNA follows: TGTGCCAGCAGTCCTCGAGAGACCCAGTACTTC.

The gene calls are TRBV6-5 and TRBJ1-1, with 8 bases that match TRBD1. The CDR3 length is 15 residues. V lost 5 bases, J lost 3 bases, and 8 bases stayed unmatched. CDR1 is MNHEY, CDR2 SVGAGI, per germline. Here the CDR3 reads CASSQGQALHTEAFF. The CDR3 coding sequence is TGTGCCAGCAGTCAGGGACAGGCCCTACACACTGAAGCTTTCTTT.

CDR3 protein: CASSRDINSYYYEQYF. In nucleotides, the CDR3 is TGTGCCAGCAGCCGGGACATCAATTCCTACTACTACGAGCAGTACTTC. The chain joins TRBV3-1 (or the pseudogene TRBV3-2) to TRBJ2-7, with a possible D match to TRBD1 (6 bases). The ends were cut back, 4 bases at V and 3 bases at J, with 19 bases in the middle. Germline CDR1 is LGHDT and CDR2 is YNNKEL (reference sequence). This CDR3 comprises 16 residues.

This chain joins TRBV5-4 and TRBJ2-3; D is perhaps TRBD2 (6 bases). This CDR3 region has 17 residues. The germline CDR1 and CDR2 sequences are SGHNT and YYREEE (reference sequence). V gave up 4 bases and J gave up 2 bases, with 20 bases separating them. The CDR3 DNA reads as TGTGCCAGCAGCGCCCCGACTAGTCGCCTTTTCACAGATACGCAGTATTTT. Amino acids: CASSAPTSRLFTDTQYF. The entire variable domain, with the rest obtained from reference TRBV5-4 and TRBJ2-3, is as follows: ETGVTQSPTHLIKTRGQQVTLRCSSQSGHNTVSWYQQALGQGPQFIFQYYREEENGRGNFPPRFSGLQFPNYSSELNVNALELDDSALYLCASSAPTSRLFTDTQYFGPGTRLTVL.

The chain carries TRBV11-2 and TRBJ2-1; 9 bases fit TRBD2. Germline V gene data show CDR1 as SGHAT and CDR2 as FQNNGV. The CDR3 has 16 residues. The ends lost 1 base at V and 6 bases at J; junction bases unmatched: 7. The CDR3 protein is CASSLAPLAGLNEQFF. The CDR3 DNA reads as TGTGCCAGCAGCTTAGCGCCTCTAGCGGGACTCAATGAGCAGTTCTTC.

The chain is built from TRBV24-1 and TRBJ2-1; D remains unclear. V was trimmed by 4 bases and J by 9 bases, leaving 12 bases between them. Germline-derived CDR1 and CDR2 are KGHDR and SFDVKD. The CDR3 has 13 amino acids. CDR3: CATSDSDFSEQFF. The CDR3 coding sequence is TGTGCCACCAGTGACAGTGACTTTAGTGAGCAGTTCTTC.

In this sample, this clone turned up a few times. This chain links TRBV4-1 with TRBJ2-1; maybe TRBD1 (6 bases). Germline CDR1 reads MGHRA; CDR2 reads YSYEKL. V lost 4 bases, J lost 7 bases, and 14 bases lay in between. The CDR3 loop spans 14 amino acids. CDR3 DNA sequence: TGCGCCAGCAGCCTACTGACAGGTCAGAATGAGCAGTTCTTC. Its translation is CASSLLTGQNEQFF.

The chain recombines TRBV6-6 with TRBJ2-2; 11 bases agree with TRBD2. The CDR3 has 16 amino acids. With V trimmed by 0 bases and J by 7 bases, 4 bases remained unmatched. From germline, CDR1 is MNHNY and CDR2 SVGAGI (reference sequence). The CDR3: CASSYSTSGIGGELFF. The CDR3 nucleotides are TGTGCCAGCAGTTACTCGACTAGCGGGATTGGCGGGGAGCTGTTTTTT.

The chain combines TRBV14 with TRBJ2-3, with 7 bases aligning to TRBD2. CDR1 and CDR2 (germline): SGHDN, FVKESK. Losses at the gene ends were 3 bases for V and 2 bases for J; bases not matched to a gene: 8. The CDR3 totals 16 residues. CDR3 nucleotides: TGTGCCAGCAGCCATCCAGGGACTAATCCCACAGATACGCAGTATTTT. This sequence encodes CASSHPGTNPTDTQYF.

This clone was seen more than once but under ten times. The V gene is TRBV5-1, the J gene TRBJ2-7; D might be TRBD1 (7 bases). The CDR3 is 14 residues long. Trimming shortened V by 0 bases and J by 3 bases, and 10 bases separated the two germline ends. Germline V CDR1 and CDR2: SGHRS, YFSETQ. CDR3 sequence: CASSLAGGNYEQYF. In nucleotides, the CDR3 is TGCGCCAGCAGCTTGGCAGGGGGGAACTACGAGCAGTACTTC.

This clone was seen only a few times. This CDR3 reads CASSLGQGSYTEAFF. DNA for the CDR3: TGTGCCAGCAGCTTGGGACAGGGGTCGTACACTGAAGCTTTCTTT. The J gene is TRBJ1-1, the V gene TRBV5-4, with 8 bases matching TRBD1. This CDR3 contains 15 residues. V trimming: 0 bases; J trimming: 3 bases; junction bases outside the gene matches: 4. Germline values: CDR1 SGHNT, CDR2 YYREEE (reference sequence).

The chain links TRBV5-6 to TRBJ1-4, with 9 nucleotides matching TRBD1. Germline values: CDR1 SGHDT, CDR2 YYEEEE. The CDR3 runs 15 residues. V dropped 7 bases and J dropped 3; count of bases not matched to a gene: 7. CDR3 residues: CASGETGGPNEKLFF. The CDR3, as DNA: TGTGCCAGCGGCGAAACAGGGGGCCCTAATGAAAAACTGTTTTTT.

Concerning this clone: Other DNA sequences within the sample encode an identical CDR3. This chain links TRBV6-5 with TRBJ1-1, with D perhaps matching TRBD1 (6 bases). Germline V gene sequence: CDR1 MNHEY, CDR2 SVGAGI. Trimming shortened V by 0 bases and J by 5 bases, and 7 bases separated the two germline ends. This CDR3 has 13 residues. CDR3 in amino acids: CASSYSRGTEAFF. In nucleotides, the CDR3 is TGTGCCAGCAGTTACTCGAGGGGGACTGAAGCTTTCTTT.

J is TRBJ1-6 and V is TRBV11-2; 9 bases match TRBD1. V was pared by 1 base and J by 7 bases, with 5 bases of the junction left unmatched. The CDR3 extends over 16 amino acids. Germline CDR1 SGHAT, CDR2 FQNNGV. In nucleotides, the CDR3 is TGTGCCAGCAGCTTAGGACAGGGGGTGAGAAATTCACCCCTCCACTTT. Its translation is CASSLGQGVRNSPLHF.

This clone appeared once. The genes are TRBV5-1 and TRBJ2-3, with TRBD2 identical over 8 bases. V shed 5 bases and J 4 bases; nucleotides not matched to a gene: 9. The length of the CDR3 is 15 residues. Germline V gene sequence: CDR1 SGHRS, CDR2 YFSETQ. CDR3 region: CASRSYGRDPDTQYF. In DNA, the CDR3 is TGCGCCAGCAGGTCATACGGGAGGGACCCAGATACGCAGTATTTT.

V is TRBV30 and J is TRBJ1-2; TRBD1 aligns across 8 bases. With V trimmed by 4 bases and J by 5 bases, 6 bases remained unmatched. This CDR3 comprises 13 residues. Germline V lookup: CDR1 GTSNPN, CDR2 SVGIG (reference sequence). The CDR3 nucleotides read TGTGCCTGGACCCCGGGACAGGTTTATGGCTACACCTTC. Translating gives CAWTPGQVYGYTF.